The next 2 T cell receptor beta chains were all read from a single sample in a study of cytomegalovirus exposure and HLA in healthy donors. Only in-frame clones appear in the TCRdb table, and some are missing; sequencing was by immunoSEQ multiplex PCR. In the table there are around 300,000 clones, 70% to 90% of which are singletons. Sequenced: PBMCs. The receptor source for this set is a man aged 25 to 40 in good health and CMV-seronegative.

This sequence joins TRBV19 and TRBJ1-4; possible D gene TRBD1, 6 bases. Germline lookup yields CDR1 LNHDA and CDR2 SQIVND (reference sequence). This CDR3 spans 15 amino acids. V lost 7 bases and J 3 bases, leaving 15 bases between the germline ends. The CDR3 DNA reads TGTGCCAGTACCCTCACAGGGTGGGCTAATGAAAAACTGTTTTTT. Translated: CASTLTGWANEKLFF.

The sample holds many counts of this clone. The chain uses TRBV2 and TRBJ1-1, with TRBD1 identical over 8 bases. Germline V gene lookup returns CDR1 SNHLY and CDR2 FYNNEI. The junction had 5 bases not matched to a gene; V was cut back by 8 bases and J by 3 bases. The CDR3 loop spans 13 amino acids. CDR3 sequence: CASVPDRDTEAFF. For the CDR3, the DNA is TGTGCCAGCGTTCCGGACAGGGACACTGAAGCTTTCTTT.